This T cell receptor (beta chain) was captured in a study of human T cells and chemical hapten exposure. V shed 5 bases and J shed 0 bases, with 8 bases lying between them. CDR3 length equals 13 residues. The V gene's germline CDR1 is DFQATT and CDR2 SNEGSKA (reference sequence). This clonotype was detected ten times or more. This sample's time point: pre-sensitization, week 0. Indicated treatment: therapeutic diphenylcyclopropenone sensitization with weekly scalp DPC. MiXCR was run by TCRdb on the RACE reads, yielding one entry per CDR3 protein. The sample has 52,000 or so distinct CDR3 sequences, more than 8% seen once; the top ten hold roughly 8.8%.

The chain uses TRBV20-1 and TRBJ2-1; no firm D call. The sequence was obtained from a man aged 35-49 years with alopecia areata. Some clones in this sample may be carry-over from other donors' samples. The starting material was whole blood, obtained in connection with sensitization to the hapten diphenylcyclopropenone (DPC). The CDR3 region is CSAGGPSYNEQFF. CDR3 sequence (DNA): TGCAGTGCTGGCGGTCCCTCCTACAATGAGCAGTTCTTC.